The next 10 T cell receptor beta chains were all read from a single sample in a study of shared clonotypes between healthy human individuals. The data were produced by immunoSEQ multiplex PCR, yet TCRdb's version contains in-frame clones alone and is incomplete. There are roughly 2 million clones in the sample; approximately 95% occur only once, and 0.1% to 0.15% lies in the top ten. Input material: naive CD4+ T cells sorted from blood. Subset defined: CD45RA+ positively selected. Receptors were obtained from a man in his late teens or twenties in good health.

The gene calls are TRBV18 and TRBJ2-3; D is uncertain. Per germline, CDR1 KGHSH and CDR2 LQKENI. The CDR3 is 14 residues long. The ends were cut back, 0 bases at V and 6 bases at J, with 10 bases in the middle. As DNA, the CDR3 is TGTGCCAGCTCACCACCCTCAATCGCTGATACGCAGTATTTT. Encoded protein: CASSPPSIADTQYF.

This CDR3 reads CASSESVTIGSQYF. The CDR3 nucleotides are TGCGCCAGCAGTGAATCGGTCACGATAGGATCGCAGTACTTC. The V call is TRBV10-2, the J call TRBJ2-7; D gene unclear. The germline V gene encodes CDR1 WSHSY and CDR2 SAAADI. The V and J ends lost 3 bases and 9 bases respectively, with 18 bases between them. CDR3 size: 14 residues.

The chain uses TRBV5-1 and TRBJ2-3; the match to TRBD1 covers 7 bases. This CDR3 comprises 16 residues. The germline gives CDR1 SGHRS, CDR2 YFSETQ. Trimming took 4 bases from V and 2 from J; bases not matched to a gene: 10. CDR3 DNA sequence: TGCGCCAGCAGCACTAGGGGACAGCAGATCACAGATACGCAGTATTTT. The encoded protein is CASSTRGQQITDTQYF.

To note about this clone: This same CDR3 is encoded by further DNA sequences in the sample. The genes are TRBV5-1 and TRBJ2-3; D gene unclear. The CDR3 consists of 15 residues. V was pared by 0 bases and J by 1 base, with 9 bases between. The germline gives CDR1 SGHRS, CDR2 YFSETQ. The CDR3 region is CASSLGLPGTDTQYF. The DNA of the CDR3 is TGCGCCAGCAGCTTGGGACTCCCGGGCACAGATACGCAGTATTTT.

The J gene is TRBJ1-2, the V gene TRBV18, with D possibly TRBD1 on 5 matching bases. The CDR3 runs to 14 residues. The germline V gene encodes CDR1 KGHSH and CDR2 LQKENI. V was pared by 3 bases and J by 1 base, with 9 bases between. The CDR3 DNA follows: TGTGCCAGCTCACCGCGACAGAATAACTATGGCTACACCTTC. Its protein is CASSPRQNNYGYTF.

The rearrangement links TRBV7-2 to TRBJ2-3; D is uncertain. Germline CDR1 and CDR2: SGHTA and FQGNSA. V was shortened by 6 bases and J by 1 base, with 8 bases between the two germline ends. This CDR3 comprises 13 residues. CDR3 sequence reads: CASRAAGTDTQYF. DNA of the CDR3: TGTGCCAGCAGGGCCGCGGGCACAGATACGCAGTATTTT.

The DNA for the CDR3 is TGTGCCAGCAGTCCATTACCTAGCGGGGGTTTCCAAGAGACCCAGTACTTC. This encodes CASSPLPSGGFQETQYF. The V gene is TRBV27, the J gene TRBJ2-5; 10 nucleotides line up with TRBD2. The J segment lost 1 base and the V segment lost 5 bases, leaving 10 bases of the junction unmatched. The CDR3 length is 17 residues. Looked up from germline, CDR1 is MNHEY and CDR2 is SMNVEV (reference sequence).

The V call is TRBV7-6, the J call TRBJ1-6, with TRBD1 as a possible D gene (6 bases). This CDR3 contains 16 residues. With 3 bases removed from V and 6 bases from J, the gap between germline ends came to 15 bases. Germline V lookup: CDR1 SGHVS, CDR2 FNYEAQ. Written as DNA, the CDR3 is TGTGCCAGCAGCTTGGGGGCACTGGGGTTTAATTCACCCCTCCACTTT. This codes for CASSLGALGFNSPLHF.

J is TRBJ2-1 and V is TRBV5-1; 8 nucleotides match TRBD2. Germline assignment: CDR1 SGHRS and CDR2 YFSETQ. The CDR3 runs to 16 residues. V lost 3 bases and J lost 10; bases outside the gene matches: 15. The CDR3 region is CASSSLDGLAPQEQFF. CDR3 bases: TGCGCCAGCAGCTCCCTGGACGGACTAGCACCCCAAGAGCAGTTCTTC.

The J gene is TRBJ2-2, the V gene TRBV7-8; D is unresolved. The CDR3 consists of 14 residues. Per germline, CDR1 SGHVS and CDR2 FQNEAQ. V was shortened by 0 bases and J by 1 base, with 3 bases between the two germline ends. The CDR3 is CASSLAGNTGELFF. As DNA, the CDR3 is TGTGCCAGCAGCTTAGCAGGGAACACCGGGGAGCTGTTTTTT. The full variable domain, completed using reference TRBV7-8 and TRBJ2-2, is GAGVSQSPRYKVAKRGQDVALRCDPISGHVSLFWYQQALGQGPEFLTYFQNEAQLDKSGLPSDRFFAERPEGSVSTLKIQRTQQEDSAVYLCASSLAGNTGELFFGEGSRLTVL.